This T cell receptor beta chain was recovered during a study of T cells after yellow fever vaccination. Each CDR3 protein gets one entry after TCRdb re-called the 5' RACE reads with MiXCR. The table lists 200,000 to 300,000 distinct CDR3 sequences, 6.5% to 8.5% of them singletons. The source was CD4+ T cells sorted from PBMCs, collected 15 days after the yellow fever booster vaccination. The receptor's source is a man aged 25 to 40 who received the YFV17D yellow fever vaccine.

The DNA of the CDR3 is TGCAGTGCTAGAGTTACTCTAACCAATGAGCAGTTCTTC. This gives the protein CSARVTLTNEQFF. This chain uses TRBV20-1 with TRBJ2-1; the D is unclear. Germline values: CDR1 DFQATT, CDR2 SNEGSKA (reference sequence). CDR3 length equals 13 residues. Trimming cost V 1 base and J 6 bases, with 10 bases left between them.